Listed here are 25 T cell receptor beta chains from one sample, sequenced in a study of T cells after yellow fever vaccination. TCRdb ran MiXCR on the 5' RACE reads and lists one entry per CDR3 protein. Among some 560,000 distinct CDR3 sequences listed, less than 20% were seen once. Material: PBMCs, obtained roughly 5 days after the first yellow fever vaccination. These receptors originate from a young man who received the YFV17D yellow fever vaccine.

The chain recombines TRBV2 with TRBJ1-3, with TRBD1 matching 9 bases. Germline CDR1 is SNHLY and CDR2 is FYNNEI. Unmatched junction bases numbered 8, after V lost 6 bases and J lost 2 bases. This CDR3 region has 16 residues. The CDR3 nucleotides read TGTGCCAGCAGGGGACGACAGGGGGACGCTGGAAACACCATATATTTT. Its translation: CASRGRQGDAGNTIYF.

This clonotype was counted between two and nine times. The V and J genes are TRBV20-1 and TRBJ2-1, with TRBD2 matching 9 bases. V trimming: 0 bases; J trimming: 6 bases; junction bases outside the gene matches: 6. The CDR3 has 15 residues. The germline V gene has CDR1 DFQATT and CDR2 SNEGSKA (reference sequence). This CDR3 reads CSARDARTSANEQFF. CDR3 sequence (DNA): TGCAGTGCTAGAGACGCTCGGACTAGCGCCAATGAGCAGTTCTTC.

This clonotype has a handful of counts. The rearrangement links TRBV29-1 to TRBJ2-1; TRBD1 or TRBD2 may be the D gene (6 bases each). V shed 6 bases and J shed 10 bases, with 22 bases lying between them. The CDR3 extends over 14 amino acids. Germline assignment: CDR1 SQVTM and CDR2 ANQGSEA. The CDR3 bases are TGCAGCGTCGTTCTGAGGGGGGCCAGGTTCGAGCAGTTCTTC. Its translation: CSVVLRGARFEQFF.

This clonotype has only a few counts. V gene TRBV27 combines with J gene TRBJ1-2; 12 nucleotides line up with TRBD1. V lost 2 bases and J lost 4; bases outside the gene matches: 11. Germline-derived CDR1 and CDR2 are MNHEY and SMNVEV (reference sequence). This CDR3 is 18 amino acids long. CDR3 loop: CASSLRPGTGGMGYGYTF. The CDR3, as DNA: TGTGCCAGCAGTTTACGTCCCGGGACAGGGGGCATGGGCTATGGCTACACCTTC.

This clonotype was seen a handful of times. The chain uses TRBV5-1 and TRBJ2-5; 13 bases are shared with TRBD2. The CDR3 is 16 residues long. Germline V gene lookup returns CDR1 SGHRS and CDR2 YFSETQ. With V trimmed by 7 bases and J by 1 base, 7 bases remained unmatched. CDR3 DNA sequence: TGCGCCAGCGGAACTAGCGGGGGGGCCCTCCAAGAGACCCAGTACTTC. Protein: CASGTSGGALQETQYF.

This clonotype was picked up a small number of times. The chain links TRBV30 to TRBJ2-4; TRBD2 matches 11 bases. This CDR3 contains 13 residues. Germline CDR1 GTSNPN, CDR2 SVGIG (reference sequence). V was clipped by 1 base and J by 7 bases; unmatched bases: 0. The CDR3 nucleotides read TGTGCCTGGAGTGCTAGCGGGGGGAACATTCAGTACTTC. Translated: CAWSASGGNIQYF.

This clonotype was counted only a few times. The V call is TRBV6-2 or TRBV6-3, the J call TRBJ2-1, with 13 bases lining up with TRBD2. V dropped 0 bases and J dropped 6; count of bases not matched to a gene: 5. CDR3 size: 17 residues. Germline lookup yields CDR1 MNHEY and CDR2 SVGEGT. CDR3 in amino acids: CASSYSEGLAGSNEQFF. The CDR3 DNA is TGTGCCAGCAGTTACTCGGAGGGACTAGCGGGGAGCAATGAGCAGTTCTTC.

The gene calls are TRBV5-1 and TRBJ2-3, with D maybe TRBD2 (6 bases). The CDR3 totals 16 residues. V was pared by 6 bases and J by 0 bases, with 17 bases between. The germline CDR1 and CDR2 sequences are SGHRS and YFSETQ. The CDR3, as DNA: TGCGCCAGCACCGAACCGGGGGTAAAAAGCACAGATACGCAGTATTTT. Its translation: CASTEPGVKSTDTQYF.

The table lists this clonotype with a few counts. The DNA for the CDR3 is TGTGCCACCAGCAGAGATCGGGGGGCCGTGATGAATGGCTACACCTTC. Its translation: CATSRDRGAVMNGYTF. The genes are TRBV15 and TRBJ1-2; possibly TRBD1 for D (6 bases). V lost 0 bases and J lost 6, with 17 bases in between. This CDR3 spans 16 amino acids. Germline V gene lookup returns CDR1 LNHNV and CDR2 YYDKDF (reference sequence). Complete variable domain (other parts from reference TRBV15 and TRBJ1-2): DAMVIQNPRYQVTQFGKPVTLSCSQTLNHNVMYWYQQKSSQAPKLLFHYYDKDFNNEADTPDNFQSRRPNTSFCFLDIRSPGLGDTAMYLCATSRDRGAVMNGYTFGSGTRLTVV.

The chain has TRBV4-1 and TRBJ2-2; perhaps TRBD1 as D (5 bases). CDR3 size: 21 residues. Germline lookup yields CDR1 MGHRA and CDR2 YSYEKL. Trimming took 3 bases from V and 2 from J, leaving 28 bases between them. For the CDR3, the DNA is TGCGCCAGCAGCCACCTCTTTCGTTGGGGCAGTTGCGGAGATAACACCGGGGAGCTGTTTTTT. As protein: CASSHLFRWGSCGDNTGELFF.

The chain joins TRBV7-3 to TRBJ1-1; D is perhaps TRBD1 (6 bases). Germline CDR1 is SGHTA and CDR2 is FQGTGA. The germline V and J ends were trimmed by 5 bases and 4 bases, with 14 bases remaining between them. There are 14 residues in the CDR3. In nucleotides, the CDR3 is TGTGCCAGCAGCCTTCAGGGACAAGGCACTGAAGCTTTCTTT. This codes for CASSLQGQGTEAFF.

This clonotype was found a few times. J is TRBJ2-7 and V is TRBV2; 8 bases fit TRBD1. CDR3 length: 14 residues. Germline trimming cut 6 bases from V and 3 bases from J; bases unmatched to any gene: 7. Germline lookup yields CDR1 SNHLY and CDR2 FYNNEI. The CDR3 spells CASSGQGVIYEQYV. CDR3 in DNA: TGTGCCAGCAGCGGACAGGGAGTTATCTACGAGCAGTACGTC.

CDR3 nucleotides: TGTGCCAGCAGTCCGGGGACTAACTACGGCGAGCAGTACGTC. Translating gives CASSPGTNYGEQYV. The J gene is TRBJ2-7, the V gene TRBV6-2 or TRBV6-3, with 7 bases that match TRBD2. From germline, CDR1 is MNHEY and CDR2 SVGEGT. V trimming: 5 bases; J trimming: 6 bases; junction bases outside the gene matches: 10. This CDR3 is 14 amino acids long.

The V call is TRBV6-1, the J call TRBJ1-1, with a possible D match to TRBD1 (6 bases). Germline loops: CDR1 MNHNS, CDR2 SASEGT. The CDR3 sequence is 14 residues long. The germline V and J ends were trimmed by 6 bases and 3 bases, with 14 bases remaining between them. Here the CDR3 reads CASRAPGVYTEAFF. The CDR3 DNA is TGTGCCAGCAGGGCCCCAGGGGTATACACTGAAGCTTTCTTT.

In its sample, this clonotype was seen a few times. The V call is TRBV5-4, the J call TRBJ1-1; TRBD1 matches at 8 bases. The CDR3 is 15 residues long. Per the germline V gene, CDR1 is SGHNT and CDR2 is YYREEE (reference sequence). The trim removed 3 bases at V and 3 bases at J, leaving 7 bases unmatched. The CDR3 DNA sequence: TGTGCCAGCAGCTCAACTCAGGGGGCGTACACTGAAGCTTTCTTT. The encoded protein is CASSSTQGAYTEAFF.

The table lists this clonotype with a few counts. V is TRBV5-1 and J is TRBJ2-1; 11 bases align to TRBD2. Germline CDR1 is SGHRS and CDR2 is YFSETQ. V trimming: 7 bases; J trimming: 7 bases; junction bases outside the gene matches: 7. This CDR3 spans 14 amino acids. In DNA, the CDR3 is TGCGCCAGCCGCCCCGGGACTAGCGGAAATGAGCAGTTCTTC. It translates to CASRPGTSGNEQFF.

This clonotype was seen repeatedly, ten times or more. V gene TRBV5-1 combines with J gene TRBJ2-2; D remains unclear. Trimming pared 2 bases from V and 7 bases from J, leaving 15 bases between. The CDR3 runs 15 residues. The V gene's germline CDR1 is SGHRS and CDR2 YFSETQ. The CDR3, as DNA: TGCGCCAGCAGCTTTACAGCCGCTGATTTCGGGGAGCTGTTTTTT. As protein: CASSFTAADFGELFF. Based on the CDR3 plus reference TRBV5-1 and TRBJ2-2, the full variable domain is KAGVTQTPRYLIKTRGQQVTLSCSPISGHRSVSWYQQTPGQGLQFLFEYFSETQRNKGNFPGRFSGRQFSNSRSEMNVSTLELGDSALYLCASSFTAADFGELFFGEGSRLTVL.

This clonotype occurred a few times. The CDR3 loop is CASSYTGGNTGELFF. DNA of the CDR3: TGTGCCAGCAGTTATACAGGGGGTAACACCGGGGAGCTGTTTTTT. The chain employs TRBV6-5 and TRBJ2-2; 8 bases fit TRBD1. The CDR3 loop spans 15 amino acids. Trimming cost V 3 bases and J 2 bases; bases outside gene matches: 2. Germline V lookup: CDR1 MNHEY, CDR2 SVGAGI.

This chain joins TRBV9 and TRBJ1-4; 7 bases line up with TRBD1. Germline-derived CDR1 and CDR2 are SGDLS and YYNGEE. CDR3 length: 17 amino acids. Trimming removed 3 bases from V and 2 bases from J; junction bases left unmatched: 10. The CDR3 DNA is TGTGCCAGCAGCGGAAACAGGGGTTCTTCGACTAATGAAAAACTGTTTTTT. Protein: CASSGNRGSSTNEKLFF.

The chain carries TRBV3-1 and TRBJ2-5; TRBD1 aligns across 10 bases. CDR3 size: 17 residues. Germline V gene lookup returns CDR1 LGHDT and CDR2 YNNKEL (reference sequence). Trimming removed 1 base from V and 4 bases from J; junction bases left unmatched: 9. The CDR3 spells CASSQGGGRDRGETQYF. Written as DNA, the CDR3 is TGTGCCAGCAGCCAAGGAGGGGGTCGGGACAGGGGAGAGACCCAGTACTTC.

This clonotype has just a few counts. The chain is built from TRBV6-1 and TRBJ2-3, with TRBD2 identical over 9 bases. The CDR3 runs to 12 residues. Trimming cost V 6 bases and J 13 bases; bases outside gene matches: 8. The germline V gene has CDR1 MNHNS and CDR2 SASEGT. Here the CDR3 DNA reads TGTGCCAGCAGGGGACCCGGGACTAGCAAGTATTTT. It translates to CASRGPGTSKYF.

V is TRBV2 and J is TRBJ2-5; 13 bases agree with TRBD2. V lost 5 bases, J lost 4 bases, and 7 bases stayed unmatched. This CDR3 spans 16 amino acids. The germline gives CDR1 SNHLY, CDR2 FYNNEI. The CDR3 coding sequence is TGTGCCAGCAGTTCACTAGCGGGGGGGCAAAGAGAGACCCAGTACTTC. Its protein is CASSSLAGGQRETQYF. Drawing the rest from reference TRBV2 and TRBJ2-5, the complete variable domain is EPEVTQTPSHQVTQMGQEVILRCVPISNHLYFYWYRQILGQKVEFLVSFYNNEISEKSEIFDDQFSVERPDGSNFTLKIRSTKLEDSAMYFCASSSLAGGQRETQYFGPGTRLLVL.

The table lists this clonotype with a few counts. This chain's CDR3 is CASSLAITYEQYF. In DNA, the CDR3 is TGTGCCAGCAGCTTAGCGATCACCTACGAGCAGTACTTC. The J gene is TRBJ2-7, the V gene TRBV7-9; D remains unclear. Trimming stripped 0 bases from V and 2 bases from J, with 5 bases between. This CDR3 comprises 13 residues. Germline V gene data show CDR1 as SEHNR and CDR2 as FQNEAQ (reference sequence).

This clonotype was detected only once. The rearrangement joins TRBV10-1 to TRBJ2-4; tentatively, D is TRBD2 (6 bases). CDR1 WNHNN and CDR2 SYGVQD come from the germline V gene (reference sequence). The ends were cut back, 2 bases at V and 8 bases at J, with 16 bases in the middle. CDR3 size: 15 residues. The DNA for the CDR3 is TGCGCCAGCAGTGAGGGGGTTGCCGGAGGGTACATTCAGTACTTC. Protein product: CASSEGVAGGYIQYF.

This clonotype appeared a few times. V and J are TRBV5-1 and TRBJ1-1; D gene ambiguous. The CDR3 sequence is 14 residues long. V was clipped by 0 bases and J by 5 bases, with 11 bases between them. Germline lookup yields CDR1 SGHRS and CDR2 YFSETQ. The CDR3 nucleotides are TGCGCCAGCAGCTTGGAACGCACAGTTACTGAAGCTTTCTTT. Amino acid sequence: CASSLERTVTEAFF. The full variable domain, rest sourced from reference TRBV5-1 and TRBJ1-1, is KAGVTQTPRYLIKTRGQQVTLSCSPISGHRSVSWYQQTPGQGLQFLFEYFSETQRNKGNFPGRFSGRQFSNSRSEMNVSTLELGDSALYLCASSLERTVTEAFFGQGTRLTVV.